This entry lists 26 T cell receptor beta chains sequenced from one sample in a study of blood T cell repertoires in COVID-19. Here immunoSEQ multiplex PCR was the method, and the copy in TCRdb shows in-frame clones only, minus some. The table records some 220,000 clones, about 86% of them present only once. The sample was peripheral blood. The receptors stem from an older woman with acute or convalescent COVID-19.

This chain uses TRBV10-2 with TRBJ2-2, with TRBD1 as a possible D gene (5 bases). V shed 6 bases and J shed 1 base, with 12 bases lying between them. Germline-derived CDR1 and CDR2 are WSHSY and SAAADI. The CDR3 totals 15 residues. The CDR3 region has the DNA TGCGCCAGCAGGGCCGCTAGGGGGAACACCGGGGAGCTGTTTTTT. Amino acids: CASRAARGNTGELFF.

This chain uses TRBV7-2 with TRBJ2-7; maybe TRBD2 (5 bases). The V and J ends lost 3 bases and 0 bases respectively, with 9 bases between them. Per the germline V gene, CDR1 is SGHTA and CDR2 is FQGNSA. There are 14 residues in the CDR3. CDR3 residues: CASSLDGLSYEQYF. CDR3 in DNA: TGTGCCAGCAGCTTGGACGGACTCTCCTACGAGCAGTACTTC.

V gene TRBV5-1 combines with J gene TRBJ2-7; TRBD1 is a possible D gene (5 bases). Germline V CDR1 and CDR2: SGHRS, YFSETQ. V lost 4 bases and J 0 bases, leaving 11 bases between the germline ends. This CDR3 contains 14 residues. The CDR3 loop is CASSPTASSYEQYF. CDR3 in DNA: TGCGCCAGCAGCCCGACAGCGTCCTCCTACGAGCAGTACTTC. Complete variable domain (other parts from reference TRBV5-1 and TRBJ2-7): KAGVTQTPRYLIKTRGQQVTLSCSPISGHRSVSWYQQTPGQGLQFLFEYFSETQRNKGNFPGRFSGRQFSNSRSEMNVSTLELGDSALYLCASSPTASSYEQYFGPGTRLTVT.

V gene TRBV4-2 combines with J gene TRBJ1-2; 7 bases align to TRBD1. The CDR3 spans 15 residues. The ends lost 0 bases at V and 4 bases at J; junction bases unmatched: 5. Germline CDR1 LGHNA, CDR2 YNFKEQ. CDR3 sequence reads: CASSQERTGGYGYTF. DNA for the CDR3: TGTGCCAGCAGCCAAGAGAGGACAGGCGGCTATGGCTACACCTTC.

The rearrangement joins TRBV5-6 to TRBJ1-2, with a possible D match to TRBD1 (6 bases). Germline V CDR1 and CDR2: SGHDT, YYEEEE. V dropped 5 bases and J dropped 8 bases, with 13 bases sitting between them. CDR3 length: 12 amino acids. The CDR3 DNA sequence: TGTGCCAGCAGACAGGGCTCAGCGGGCTACACCTTC. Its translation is CASRQGSAGYTF.

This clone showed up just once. The CDR3: CASTRGLGVSGELFF. CDR3 nucleotides: TGTGCCAGCACCCGGGGACTAGGCGTAAGCGGGGAGCTGTTTTTT. This chain links TRBV3-1 (or the pseudogene TRBV3-2) with TRBJ2-2; 8 bases align to TRBD2. Germline CDR1 is LGHDT and CDR2 is YNNKEL (reference sequence). This CDR3 comprises 15 residues. V was clipped by 7 bases and J by 7 bases; unmatched bases: 11.

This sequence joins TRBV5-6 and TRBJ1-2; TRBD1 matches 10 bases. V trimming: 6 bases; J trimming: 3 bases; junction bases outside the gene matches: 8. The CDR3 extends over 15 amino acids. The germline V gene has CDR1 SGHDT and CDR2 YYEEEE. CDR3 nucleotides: TGTGCCAGCACCGTGAGGGGACAGGGGTACTATGGCTACACCTTC. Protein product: CASTVRGQGYYGYTF.

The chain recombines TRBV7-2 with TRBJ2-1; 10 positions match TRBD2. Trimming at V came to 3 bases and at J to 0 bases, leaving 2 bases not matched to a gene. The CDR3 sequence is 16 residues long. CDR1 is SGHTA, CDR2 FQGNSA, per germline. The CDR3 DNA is TGTGCCAGCAGCTTTCTAGCGGGGGACTCCTACAATGAGCAGTTCTTC. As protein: CASSFLAGDSYNEQFF.

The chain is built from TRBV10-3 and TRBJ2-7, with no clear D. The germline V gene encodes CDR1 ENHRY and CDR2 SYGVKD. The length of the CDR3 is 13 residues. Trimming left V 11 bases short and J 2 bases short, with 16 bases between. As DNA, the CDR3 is TGTGCCTCACAGTCATCCGGCACCTACGAGCAGTACTTC. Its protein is CASQSSGTYEQYF.

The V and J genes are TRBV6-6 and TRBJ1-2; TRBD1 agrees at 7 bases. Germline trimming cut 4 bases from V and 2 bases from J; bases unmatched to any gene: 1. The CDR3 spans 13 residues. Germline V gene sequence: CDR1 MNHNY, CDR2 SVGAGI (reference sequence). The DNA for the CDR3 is TGTGCCAGCAGTTCGGGACAGAACTATGGCTACACCTTC. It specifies CASSSGQNYGYTF.

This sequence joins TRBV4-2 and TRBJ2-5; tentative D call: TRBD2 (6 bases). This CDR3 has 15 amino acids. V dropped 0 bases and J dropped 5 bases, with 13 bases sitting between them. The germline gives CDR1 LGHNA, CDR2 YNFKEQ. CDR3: CASSQDLGGVETQYF. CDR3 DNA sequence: TGTGCCAGCAGCCAAGATTTGGGGGGAGTCGAGACCCAGTACTTC.

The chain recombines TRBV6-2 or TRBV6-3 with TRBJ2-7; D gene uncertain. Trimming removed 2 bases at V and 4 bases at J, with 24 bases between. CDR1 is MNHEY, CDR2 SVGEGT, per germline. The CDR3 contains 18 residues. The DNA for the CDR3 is TGTGCCAGCAGTTACCAGGCCCCGATCGACCCTATTAGTTACGAGCAGTACTTC. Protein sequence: CASSYQAPIDPISYEQYF.

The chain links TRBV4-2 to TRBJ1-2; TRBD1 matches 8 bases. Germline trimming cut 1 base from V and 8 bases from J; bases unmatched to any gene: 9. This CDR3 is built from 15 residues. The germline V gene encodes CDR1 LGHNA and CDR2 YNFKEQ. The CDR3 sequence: CASSQGIDRGGGYTF. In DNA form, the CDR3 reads TGTGCCAGCAGCCAAGGAATCGACAGGGGAGGGGGCTACACCTTC.

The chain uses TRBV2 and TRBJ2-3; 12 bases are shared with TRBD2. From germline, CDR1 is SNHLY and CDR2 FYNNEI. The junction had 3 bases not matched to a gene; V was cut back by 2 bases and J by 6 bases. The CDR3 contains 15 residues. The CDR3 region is CASSELAGGRDTQYF. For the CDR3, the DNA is TGTGCCAGCAGTGAACTAGCGGGGGGGCGGGATACGCAGTATTTT.

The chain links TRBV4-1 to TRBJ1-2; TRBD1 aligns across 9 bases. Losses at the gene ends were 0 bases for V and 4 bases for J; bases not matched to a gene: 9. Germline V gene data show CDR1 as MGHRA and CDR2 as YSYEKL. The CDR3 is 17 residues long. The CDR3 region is CASSQDAPGQGGYGYTF. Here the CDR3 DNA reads TGCGCCAGCAGCCAAGACGCGCCGGGACAGGGTGGCTATGGCTACACCTTC.

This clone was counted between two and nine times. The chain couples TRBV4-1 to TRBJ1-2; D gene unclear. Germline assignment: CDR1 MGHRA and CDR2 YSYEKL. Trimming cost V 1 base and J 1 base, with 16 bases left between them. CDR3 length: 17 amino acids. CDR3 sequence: CASSQVGEATFNYGYTF. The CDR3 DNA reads TGCGCCAGCAGCCAAGTGGGAGAGGCGACCTTTAACTATGGCTACACCTTC.

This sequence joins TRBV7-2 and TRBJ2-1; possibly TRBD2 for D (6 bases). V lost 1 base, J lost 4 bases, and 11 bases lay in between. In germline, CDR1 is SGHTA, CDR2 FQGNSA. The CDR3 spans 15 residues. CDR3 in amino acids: CASSLVEGPYNEQFF. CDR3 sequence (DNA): TGTGCCAGCAGCTTAGTGGAGGGGCCGTACAATGAGCAGTTCTTC.

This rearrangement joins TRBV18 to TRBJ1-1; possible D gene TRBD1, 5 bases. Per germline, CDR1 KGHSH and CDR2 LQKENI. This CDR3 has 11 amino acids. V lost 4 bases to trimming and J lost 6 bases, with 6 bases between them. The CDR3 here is CASSLGPEAFF. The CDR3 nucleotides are TGTGCCAGCTCACTGGGGCCTGAAGCTTTCTTT. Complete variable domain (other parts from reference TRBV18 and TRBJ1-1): NAGVMQNPRHLVRRRGQEARLRCSPMKGHSHVYWYRQLPEEGLKFMVYLQKENIIDESGMPKERFSAEFPKEGPSILRIQQVVRGDSAAYFCASSLGPEAFFGQGTRLTVV.

Here the CDR3 reads CASSQGATGTEAFF. DNA of the CDR3: TGTGCCAGCAGCCAAGGGGCGACGGGTACTGAAGCTTTCTTT. This rearrangement joins TRBV5-4 to TRBJ1-1, with D perhaps TRBD1 (5 bases). CDR3 length: 14 residues. CDR1 is SGHNT, CDR2 YYREEE, per germline (reference sequence). Trimming took off 4 bases at V and 5 bases at J, with 15 bases between the two ends. The variable domain in full, completed from reference TRBV5-4 and TRBJ1-1, reads ETGVTQSPTHLIKTRGQQVTLRCSSQSGHNTVSWYQQALGQGPQFIFQYYREEENGRGNFPPRFSGLQFPNYSSELNVNALELDDSALYLCASSQGATGTEAFFGQGTRLTVV.

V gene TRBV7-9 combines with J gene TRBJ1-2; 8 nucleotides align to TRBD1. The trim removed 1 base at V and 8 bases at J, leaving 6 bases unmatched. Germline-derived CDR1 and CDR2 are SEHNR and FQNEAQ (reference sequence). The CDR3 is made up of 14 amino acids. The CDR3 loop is CASSLVQGAGGYTF. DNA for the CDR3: TGTGCCAGCAGCTTAGTCCAGGGGGCTGGAGGCTACACCTTC.

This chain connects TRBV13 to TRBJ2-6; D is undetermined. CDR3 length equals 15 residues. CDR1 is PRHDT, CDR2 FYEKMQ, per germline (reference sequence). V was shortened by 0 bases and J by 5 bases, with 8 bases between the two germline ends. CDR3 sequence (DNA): TGTGCCAGCAGCTTAGGGCAGGTCAGGGCCAACGTCCTGACTTTC. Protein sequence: CASSLGQVRANVLTF. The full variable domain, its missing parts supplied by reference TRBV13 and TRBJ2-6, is AAGVIQSPRHLIKEKRETATLKCYPIPRHDTVYWYQQGPGQDPQFLISFYEKMQSDKGSIPDRFSAQQFSDYHSELNMSSLELGDSALYFCASSLGQVRANVLTFGAGSRLTVL.

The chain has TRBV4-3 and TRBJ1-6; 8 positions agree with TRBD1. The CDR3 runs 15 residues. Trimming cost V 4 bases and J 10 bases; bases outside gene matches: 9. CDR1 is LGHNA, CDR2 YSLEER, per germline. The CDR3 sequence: CASSRRQGIPSPLHF. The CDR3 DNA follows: TGCGCCAGCAGCCGTCGACAGGGGATACCCTCACCCCTCCACTTT.

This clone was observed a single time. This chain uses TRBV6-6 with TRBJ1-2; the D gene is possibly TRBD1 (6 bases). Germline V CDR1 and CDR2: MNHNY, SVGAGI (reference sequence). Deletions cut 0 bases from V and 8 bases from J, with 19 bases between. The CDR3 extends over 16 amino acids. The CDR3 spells CASSYSMGRGAGGYTF. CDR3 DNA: TGTGCCAGCAGTTACTCGATGGGTCGGGGGGCTGGCGGCTACACCTTC.

In DNA form, the CDR3 reads TGTGCCAGCTCACCATTTCGTCAGGGGTACTATGGCTACACCTTC. This sequence encodes CASSPFRQGYYGYTF. The chain is built from TRBV18 and TRBJ1-2, with a possible D match to TRBD1 (6 bases). The CDR3 loop spans 15 amino acids. The germline CDR1 and CDR2 sequences are KGHSH and LQKENI. V was shortened by 2 bases and J by 3 bases, with 13 bases between the two germline ends.

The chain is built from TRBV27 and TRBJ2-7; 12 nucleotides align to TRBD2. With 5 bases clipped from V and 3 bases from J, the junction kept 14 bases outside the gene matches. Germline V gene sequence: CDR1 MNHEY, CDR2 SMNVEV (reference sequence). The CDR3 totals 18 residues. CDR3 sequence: CASSPRGSSGGAFYEQYF. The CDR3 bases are TGTGCCAGCAGTCCCCGTGGGTCTAGCGGGGGGGCTTTCTACGAGCAGTACTTC.

DNA of the CDR3: TGTGCCTGGAGTTCAGGGTTTTCTAACTATGGCTACACCTTC. This codes for CAWSSGFSNYGYTF. The rearrangement links TRBV30 to TRBJ1-2; D is perhaps TRBD1 (5 bases). The germline gives CDR1 GTSNPN, CDR2 SVGIG (reference sequence). With 2 bases removed from V and 0 bases from J, the gap between germline ends came to 10 bases. The CDR3 contains 14 residues.